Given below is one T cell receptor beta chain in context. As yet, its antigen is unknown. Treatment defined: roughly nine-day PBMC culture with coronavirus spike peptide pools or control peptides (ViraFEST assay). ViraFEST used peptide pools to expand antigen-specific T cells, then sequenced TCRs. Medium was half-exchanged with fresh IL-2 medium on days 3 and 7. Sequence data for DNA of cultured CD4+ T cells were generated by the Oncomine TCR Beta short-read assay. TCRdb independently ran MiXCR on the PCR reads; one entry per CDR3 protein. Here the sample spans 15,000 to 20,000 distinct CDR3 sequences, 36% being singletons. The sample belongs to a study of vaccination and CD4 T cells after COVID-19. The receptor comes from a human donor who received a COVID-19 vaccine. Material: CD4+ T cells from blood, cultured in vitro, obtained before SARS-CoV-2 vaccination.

In DNA, the CDR3 is TGTGCCAGCAGCCCGGCAGATACGCAGTATTTT. This sequence encodes CASSPADTQYF. This chain joins TRBV6-1 and TRBJ2-3; D gene unclear. This CDR3 is built from 11 residues. Trimming cost V 6 bases and J 4 bases, with 5 bases left between them. Germline V gene lookup returns CDR1 MNHNS and CDR2 SASEGT.